What follows is one T cell receptor beta chain and its context. Per the germline V gene, CDR1 is SGHDN and CDR2 is FVKESK. V lost 3 bases to trimming and J lost 7 bases, with 15 bases between them. The CDR3 totals 14 residues. The data were taken from a study of blood T cell repertoires in COVID-19. Sequencing was performed with immunoSEQ multiplex PCR; in TCRdb, only in-frame clones are kept and a portion is missing. The sample contains hundreds of thousands of clones, 80% to 90% of which appear only once. The receptor's source is a man younger than 35 who had recovered from COVID-19. The chain is built from TRBV14 and TRBJ1-2; no reliable D call. Specimen: PBMCs or T cells enriched from blood (not recorded which). This CDR3 is CASSQGADYGGYTF. In DNA, the CDR3 is TGTGCCAGCAGCCAGGGTGCCGACTATGGTGGCTACACCTTC.